These T cell receptor beta chains were read from a single sample in a study of blood T cell repertoires in COVID-19. TCRdb's copy holds only in-frame clones and misses some; the assay was immunoSEQ multiplex PCR. This table has 40,000 to 50,000 clones, about 90% appearing once. The sample was peripheral blood. The receptors here all came from a man between 65 and 79 years old with active COVID-19. Both conserved end residues are part of each CDR3. The D gene is left open where the match is weak. Rows may omit the clone size; those that give it use once, few, many or a size class.

CDR3 DNA: TGCAGCGTAGGGACAGGAACTAACTATGGCTACACCTTC
CDR3 protein: CSVGTGTNYGYTF
clone size: NA
J gene: TRBJ1-2
D gene: TRBD1
V gene: TRBV29-1

CDR3 DNA: TGTGCCAGCAGCTCGACAGGGGGCTATAATGAAAAACTGTTTTTT
CDR3 protein: CASSSTGGYNEKLFF
clone size: NA
J gene: TRBJ1-4
D gene: TRBD1
V gene: TRBV5-6

CDR3 DNA: TGTGCCAGCAGCTATCTACGGCTAGTGGATAATGAGCAGTTCTTC
CDR3 protein: CASSYLRLVDNEQFF
clone size: NA
J gene: TRBJ2-1
D gene: NA
V gene: TRBV7-8

CDR3 DNA: TGTGCCATCCTGGTCCGGGACAACAATGAGCAGTTCTTC
CDR3 protein: CAILVRDNNEQFF
clone size: NA
J gene: TRBJ2-1
D gene: NA
V gene: TRBV6-5

CDR3 DNA: TGTGCCTGGAGTGCGGCAGCGGGGGGGCACGAGACCCAGTACTTC
CDR3 protein: CAWSAAAGGHETQYF
clone size: NA
J gene: TRBJ2-5
D gene: TRBD2
V gene: TRBV30

CDR3 DNA: TGTGCCAGCAGCCAAGGGACACTTAGCAATCAGCCCCAGCATTTT
CDR3 protein: CASSQGTLSNQPQHF
clone size: once
J gene: TRBJ1-5
D gene: NA
V gene: TRBV3-1/TRBV3-2

CDR3 DNA: TGTGCCAGCAGCTCGACAGGGGGGGACACCGGGGAGCTGTTTTTT
CDR3 protein: CASSSTGGDTGELFF
clone size: NA
J gene: TRBJ2-2
D gene: TRBD1
V gene: TRBV7-9

CDR3 DNA: TGTGCCAGCAGTGATGCAGGGACAGACGGAAAACTGTTTTTT
CDR3 protein: CASSDAGTDGKLFF
clone size: NA
J gene: TRBJ1-4
D gene: TRBD1
V gene: TRBV25-1

CDR3 DNA: TGTGCCAGCAGCTTATTGAATGAGGGCAATCAGCCCCAGCATTTT
CDR3 protein: CASSLLNEGNQPQHF
clone size: NA
J gene: TRBJ1-5
D gene: NA
V gene: TRBV7-8

CDR3 DNA: TGTGCCAGCAGTTTTGACAGGGTAAATTCACCCCTCCACTTT
CDR3 protein: CASSFDRVNSPLHF
clone size: NA
J gene: TRBJ1-6
D gene: TRBD1
V gene: TRBV6-5

CDR3 DNA: TGTGCCAGCAGCCAAGACCCCAATGTCAACTATGGCTACACCTTC
CDR3 protein: CASSQDPNVNYGYTF
clone size: NA
J gene: TRBJ1-2
D gene: NA
V gene: TRBV3-1/TRBV3-2

CDR3 DNA: TGTGCCGGCCGGGGGGATATTAACACTGAAGCTTTCTTT
CDR3 protein: CAGRGDINTEAFF
clone size: NA
J gene: TRBJ1-1
D gene: NA
V gene: TRBV2

CDR3 DNA: TGTGCCATCAGTGAGCCGAAGGGGCGGGAAGCTTTCTTT
CDR3 protein: CAISEPKGREAFF
clone size: NA
J gene: TRBJ1-1
D gene: NA
V gene: TRBV10-3

CDR3 DNA: TGTGCCTGGAGTGTACACGGGTACGAAGCTTTCTTT
CDR3 protein: CAWSVHGYEAFF
clone size: NA
J gene: TRBJ1-1
D gene: NA
V gene: TRBV30

CDR3 DNA: TGCGCCAGCAGCTTGGGGGCGGGGGCAGATACGCAGTATTTT
CDR3 protein: CASSLGAGADTQYF
clone size: NA
J gene: TRBJ2-3
D gene: TRBD2
V gene: TRBV5-1

CDR3 DNA: TGTGCCACCAGGGCGGGAGCCACGAGGGAGCAGTACTTC
CDR3 protein: CATRAGATREQYF
clone size: NA
J gene: TRBJ2-7
D gene: TRBD2
V gene: TRBV24-1

CDR3 DNA: TGTGCCACCGCTGCACAGGGGCCCTTCAATGAGCAGTTCTTC
CDR3 protein: CATAAQGPFNEQFF
clone size: NA
J gene: TRBJ2-1
D gene: TRBD1
V gene: TRBV6-5

CDR3 DNA: TGTGCCAGCACCCCTTCGGGGTTTGGCGGGGGGTCCTCCTCCTACGAGCAGTACTTC
CDR3 protein: CASTPSGFGGGSSSYEQYF
clone size: NA
J gene: TRBJ2-7
D gene: TRBD2
V gene: TRBV28

CDR3 DNA: TGTGCCAGCTCACAAACAGGGGACAAAGAGACCCAGTACTTC
CDR3 protein: CASSQTGDKETQYF
clone size: NA
J gene: TRBJ2-5
D gene: TRBD1
V gene: TRBV18

CDR3 DNA: TGTGCCAGCGGGCAGTACGAGCAGTACTTC
CDR3 protein: CASGQYEQYF
clone size: NA
J gene: TRBJ2-7
D gene: NA
V gene: TRBV2

CDR3 DNA: TGTGCCTGGAGTCAGGACAGTAAAGAGACCCAGTACTTC
CDR3 protein: CAWSQDSKETQYF
clone size: NA
J gene: TRBJ2-5
D gene: NA
V gene: TRBV30

CDR3 DNA: TGTGCCAGCATAAGAGATAGCAATCAGCCCCAGCATTTT
CDR3 protein: CASIRDSNQPQHF
clone size: NA
J gene: TRBJ1-5
D gene: NA
V gene: TRBV2

CDR3 DNA: TGTGCCAGCAGCCAGGGGGCTCGGGAAAAACTGTTTTTT
CDR3 protein: CASSQGAREKLFF
clone size: NA
J gene: TRBJ1-4
D gene: NA
V gene: TRBV14

CDR3 DNA: TGCGCCAGCAGCCAAGTCGGGACTAACACCGGGGAGCTGTTTTTT
CDR3 protein: CASSQVGTNTGELFF
clone size: NA
J gene: TRBJ2-2
D gene: NA
V gene: TRBV4-3

CDR3 DNA: TGTGCCAGCAGTAAAAACCAGGGGTTCGAGCAGTACTTC
CDR3 protein: CASSKNQGFEQYF
clone size: NA
J gene: TRBJ2-7
D gene: NA
V gene: TRBV6-2/TRBV6-3

CDR3 DNA: TGTGCCAGCAGTTACTTTAGCGGGATCTCCTACAATGAGCAGTTCTTC
CDR3 protein: CASSYFSGISYNEQFF
clone size: few
J gene: TRBJ2-1
D gene: TRBD2
V gene: TRBV7-8